The 27 T cell receptor beta chains reported below all come from one sample, sequenced in a study of cytomegalovirus exposure and HLA in healthy donors. Use of 60 Vbeta and 13 Jbeta primers characterized the PCR. Repertoires were generated with immunoSEQ multiplex PCR, while TCRdb's copy carries only in-frame clones and drops some. The repertoire has approximately 100,000 clones, more than 65% of them found once; the top ten carry about 4.5%. What was sequenced was PBMCs. These receptors were taken from a woman aged 18-29 years in good health and CMV-seropositive.

The gene calls are TRBV9 and TRBJ1-3, with 9 nucleotides matching TRBD1. The V gene end was trimmed by 3 bases and the J gene end by 3 bases; junction bases not matched to a gene: 4. The CDR3 extends over 15 amino acids. Looked up from germline, CDR1 is SGDLS and CDR2 is YYNGEE. CDR3 in amino acids: CASSETGGYGNTIYF. In DNA, the CDR3 is TGTGCCAGCAGCGAGACAGGGGGTTATGGAAACACCATATATTTT.

The genes are TRBV5-1 and TRBJ2-7; 7 bases align to TRBD1. Per germline, CDR1 SGHRS and CDR2 YFSETQ. The CDR3 consists of 15 residues. With 0 bases clipped from V and 3 bases from J, the junction kept 6 bases outside the gene matches. This chain's CDR3 is CASSLATGSGYEQYF. The CDR3 DNA is TGCGCCAGCAGCTTGGCGACAGGGTCGGGCTACGAGCAGTACTTC.

V usage is TRBV10-3 and J usage is TRBJ1-1; 7 bases map to TRBD1. After removal of 3 bases from V and 0 bases from J, the junction contained 4 bases not matched to a gene. The CDR3 covers 15 residues. Germline CDR1 reads ENHRY; CDR2 reads SYGVKD. CDR3 bases: TGTGCCATCAGTGAACCCGGGACAGTGAACACTGAAGCTTTCTTT. It specifies CAISEPGTVNTEAFF.

J is TRBJ1-2 and V is TRBV29-1, with unresolved D. Trimming cost V 7 bases and J 4 bases, with 13 bases left between them. Germline values: CDR1 SQVTM, CDR2 ANQGSEA. CDR3 size: 12 residues. In DNA form, the CDR3 reads TGCAGCGCCCTAACGGGGTTCTATGGCTACACCTTC. Translation gives CSALTGFYGYTF.

The DNA for the CDR3 is TGTGCCAGCAGTAAGCAAGGGGTTAACTATGGCTACACCTTC. Amino acids: CASSKQGVNYGYTF. The J gene is TRBJ1-2, the V gene TRBV28; D may be TRBD1 (5 bases). Germline V gene lookup returns CDR1 MDHEN and CDR2 SYDVKM. Trimming took off 5 bases at V and 1 base at J, with 11 bases between the two ends. The CDR3 consists of 14 residues.

The chain links TRBV6-1 to TRBJ2-7, with a tentative D call TRBD2 (6 bases). Trimming pared 1 base from V and 0 bases from J, leaving 10 bases between. CDR3 length equals 15 residues. CDR1 and CDR2 (germline): MNHNS, SASEGT. CDR3 nucleotides: TGTGCCAGCAGTGAAGGGGCGGGGAGCTCCTACGAGCAGTACTTC. This translates into CASSEGAGSSYEQYF.

This clone came up a few times. The chain recombines TRBV11-3 with TRBJ2-6; a possible D gene is TRBD1 (5 bases). Trimming cost V 4 bases and J 3 bases, with 7 bases left between them. The CDR3 contains 14 residues. Per the germline V gene, CDR1 is SGHNT and CDR2 is YENEEA. The CDR3 coding sequence is TGTGCCAGCAGCTCAGGGCTTGGGGCCAACGTCCTGACTTTC. It translates to CASSSGLGANVLTF.

Written as DNA, the CDR3 is TGCGCCAGCAGCCACGCAGGGTCTGCTTACAATGAGCAGTTCTTC. It is translated as CASSHAGSAYNEQFF. V and J are TRBV4-3 and TRBJ2-1; a weak D match, TRBD1 (5 bases). The CDR3 runs 15 residues. V gave up 3 bases and J gave up 4 bases, with 13 bases separating them. Per germline, CDR1 LGHNA and CDR2 YSLEER.

This rearrangement joins TRBV9 to TRBJ2-3; D might be TRBD2 (6 bases). The CDR3 is 18 residues long. Germline CDR1 SGDLS, CDR2 YYNGEE. Trimming left V 0 bases short and J 2 bases short, with 19 bases between. The CDR3 DNA follows: TGTGCCAGCAGCGTAGGTCTGGGGAATAGCGGTTACACAGATACGCAGTATTTT. Translation gives CASSVGLGNSGYTDTQYF.

V usage is TRBV7-6 and J usage is TRBJ2-3, with 8 bases aligning to TRBD1. V shed 5 bases, J shed 6 bases, and the junction held 10 bases outside the gene matches. The germline V gene has CDR1 SGHVS and CDR2 FNYEAQ. CDR3 size: 15 residues. The CDR3 sequence: CASSLRQGMADTQYF. The CDR3 DNA sequence: TGTGCCAGCAGCCTTAGACAGGGGATGGCGGATACGCAGTATTTT.

J is TRBJ2-7 and V is TRBV7-9, with a tentative D call TRBD1 (6 bases). With 3 bases removed from V and 5 bases from J, the gap between germline ends came to 14 bases. CDR3 length equals 14 residues. CDR1 and CDR2 (germline): SEHNR, FQNEAQ (reference sequence). CDR3 residues: CASSLYREDDEQYF. For the CDR3, the DNA is TGTGCCAGCAGCTTGTACAGGGAAGACGACGAGCAGTACTTC.

This clone has only a few counts. The V and J genes are TRBV7-9 and TRBJ2-1, with 7 bases fitting TRBD2. CDR1 and CDR2 (germline): SEHNR, FQNEAQ (reference sequence). This CDR3 is 16 amino acids long. Trimming removed 1 base from V and 8 bases from J; junction bases left unmatched: 11. Here the CDR3 DNA reads TGTGCCAGCAGCTTAGTGGCTCTAGCGGTCAGGGATGAGCAGTTCTTC. Protein: CASSLVALAVRDEQFF.

The CDR3 DNA is TGTGCCAGCACCGACCGACAGGGCGCCGGCTACACCTTC. It encodes CASTDRQGAGYTF. The chain carries TRBV27 and TRBJ1-2, with TRBD1 matching over 7 bases. This CDR3 contains 13 residues. J gave up 8 bases and V 7 bases, and 10 bases lay outside the gene matches. Germline-derived CDR1 and CDR2 are MNHEY and SMNVEV (reference sequence).

This clone was counted a few times. The J gene is TRBJ2-1, the V gene TRBV4-3; 7 bases are a match to TRBD2. The CDR3 loop spans 16 amino acids. J gave up 0 bases and V 1 base, and 3 bases lay outside the gene matches. CDR1 LGHNA and CDR2 YSLEER come from the germline V gene. CDR3 region: CASSQGRTSSYNEQFF. In nucleotides, the CDR3 is TGCGCCAGCAGCCAAGGGAGGACTAGCTCCTACAATGAGCAGTTCTTC.

With respect to this clone: Other nucleotide sequences in the sample specify the same CDR3. The chain couples TRBV18 to TRBJ2-7, with no clear D. The CDR3 is 13 amino acids. Looked up from germline, CDR1 is KGHSH and CDR2 is LQKENI. V lost 0 bases and J lost 3, with 6 bases in between. In nucleotides, the CDR3 is TGTGCCAGCTCACCACCGTCGGGCTACGAGCAGTACTTC. Translated, it gives CASSPPSGYEQYF.

The chain combines TRBV19 with TRBJ2-7; 11 bases match TRBD2. J lost 0 bases, V lost 3 bases, and 4 bases had no gene match. The germline CDR1 and CDR2 sequences are LNHDA and SQIVND (reference sequence). The CDR3 sequence is 16 residues long. CDR3 nucleotide sequence: TGTGCCAGTAGTATGGCCGGGACTAGCGGCTCCTACGAGCAGTACTTC. Amino acid sequence: CASSMAGTSGSYEQYF.

This chain joins TRBV2 and TRBJ2-7; 7 bases fit TRBD2. V dropped 8 bases and J dropped 0; count of bases not matched to a gene: 4. Germline loops: CDR1 SNHLY, CDR2 FYNNEI. The CDR3 is made up of 13 amino acids. The CDR3 reads CASLTSDSYEQYF. The CDR3 DNA sequence: TGTGCCAGCCTTACTAGCGACTCCTACGAGCAGTACTTC.

This sequence joins TRBV27 and TRBJ2-4; 9 positions match TRBD1. The CDR3 covers 14 residues. CDR1 MNHEY and CDR2 SMNVEV come from the germline V gene (reference sequence). Trimming cost V 3 bases and J 7 bases; bases outside gene matches: 4. In DNA form, the CDR3 reads TGTGCCAGCAGTTTCGGGACAGGGAGGAACATTCAGTACTTC. It codes for CASSFGTGRNIQYF.

The rearrangement uses TRBV7-9 and TRBJ2-5; maybe TRBD1 (6 bases). Deletions cut 5 bases from V and 3 bases from J, with 13 bases between. Germline lookup yields CDR1 SEHNR and CDR2 FQNEAQ (reference sequence). CDR3 size: 14 residues. The CDR3 is CASSRQAVKETQYF. CDR3 coding DNA: TGTGCCAGCAGCAGACAGGCGGTCAAAGAGACCCAGTACTTC.

The gene calls are TRBV14 and TRBJ2-5, with TRBD2 identical over 11 bases. Germline-derived CDR1 and CDR2 are SGHDN and FVKESK. The CDR3 length is 16 residues. The junction had 5 bases not matched to a gene; V was cut back by 3 bases and J by 2 bases. CDR3 region: CASSQPGLAEQETQYF. For the CDR3, the DNA is TGTGCCAGCAGCCAGCCGGGACTAGCGGAACAAGAGACCCAGTACTTC.

The sample holds a few counts of this clone. The rearrangement uses TRBV11-2 and TRBJ2-7; D might be TRBD2 (6 bases). The CDR3 totals 13 residues. With 1 base removed from V and 3 bases from J, the gap between germline ends came to 7 bases. Germline V gene sequence: CDR1 SGHAT, CDR2 FQNNGV. CDR3 amino acids: CASSLGLVYEQYF. The CDR3 DNA sequence: TGTGCCAGCAGCTTAGGACTAGTCTACGAGCAGTACTTC.

The chain links TRBV6-4 to TRBJ2-1; D may be TRBD2 (5 bases). Per germline, CDR1 MRHNA and CDR2 SNTAGT. V shed 3 bases and J shed 9 bases, with 18 bases lying between them. The CDR3 extends over 15 amino acids. This CDR3 is CASSESSLPWSEQFF. The CDR3 coding sequence is TGTGCCAGCAGTGAATCTAGCCTGCCGTGGAGTGAGCAGTTCTTC.

This rearrangement joins TRBV2 to TRBJ2-7, with TRBD2 as a possible D gene (6 bases). The CDR3 is 14 amino acids. Germline V gives CDR1 SNHLY, CDR2 FYNNEI. The V and J ends lost 5 bases and 2 bases respectively, with 13 bases between them. The CDR3 region is CASSFASETYEQYF. CDR3 nucleotides: TGTGCCAGCAGTTTCGCTAGCGAGACCTACGAGCAGTACTTC.

The J gene is TRBJ1-4, the V gene TRBV20-1; D unresolved. The ends were cut back, 3 bases at V and 12 bases at J, with 11 bases in the middle. CDR1 and CDR2 (germline): DFQATT, SNEGSKA (reference sequence). The CDR3 has 11 amino acids. Here the CDR3 reads CSARLEGELFF. In DNA form, the CDR3 reads TGCAGTGCTAGGTTAGAGGGAGAACTGTTTTTT.

In DNA, the CDR3 is TGTGCCAGCAGCCCACCTAGACCAAGCTCCTACGAGCAGTACTTC. Amino acid sequence: CASSPPRPSSYEQYF. V and J are TRBV28 and TRBJ2-7, with D unresolved. The CDR3 runs to 15 residues. Trimming took off 6 bases at V and 0 bases at J, with 15 bases between the two ends. CDR1 MDHEN and CDR2 SYDVKM come from the germline V gene.

The rearrangement uses TRBV19 and TRBJ1-2; D not resolved. Germline CDR1 is LNHDA and CDR2 is SQIVND (reference sequence). CDR3 size: 12 residues. V shed 6 bases and J shed 1 base, with 6 bases lying between them. The CDR3 region is CASRAGNYGYTF. The CDR3 DNA reads TGTGCCAGTAGGGCTGGTAACTATGGCTACACCTTC.

The chain uses TRBV6-4 and TRBJ2-3; 11 nucleotides line up with TRBD2. Trimming took 6 bases from V and 5 from J; bases not matched to a gene: 7. The CDR3 runs to 15 residues. Germline CDR1 reads MRHNA; CDR2 reads SNTAGT. Here the CDR3 reads CASSPLAGVGDTQYF. The CDR3, as DNA: TGTGCCAGCAGCCCACTAGCGGGAGTTGGAGATACGCAGTATTTT.